The rows below give T cell receptor beta chains drawn from one sample of a study of regulatory and conventional T cells in RAG deficiency. Sequenced by immunoSEQ multiplex PCR; TCRdb stores in-frame clones only, minus some. The data contain about 8,500 clones, about 84% of them singletons. The data were also submitted as part of a second study, on regulatory T cells.

The sample taken for sequencing was CD8+ T cells sorted from blood. The receptors derive from a human donor in good health. The conserved cysteine and the conserved F or W are not part of the CDR3 here.

j_call v_call cdr3_aa
TRBJ2-4 TRBV5-6 ASSLDLTGLNIQY
TRBJ1-1 TRBV30 AWSPGTGDGAAF
TRBJ2-1 TRBV7-9 ASSSGTGATSSYNEQF
TRBJ1-2 TRBV2 ASVGRINYGYT
TRBJ1-1 TRBV6-5 ASSLAYQGAGTEAF
TRBJ2-1 TRBV5-1 ASSLGTGFTDEQF
TRBJ2-2 TRBV9 ASSVNQAGELF
TRBJ2-7 TRBV7-8 ASSLAAGQGAWEQY
TRBJ2-7 TRBV27 ASSIDRGHEQY
TRBJ2-7 TRBV19 ASSRGPTDEQY
TRBJ2-2 TRBV5-1 ASSFSLAGGNTGELF
TRBJ2-7 TRBV4-2 ASSQERGLLQYEQY
TRBJ1-5 TRBV6-5 ASSYSGGNQPQH
TRBJ1-1 TRBV10-3 AISQTGLSTEAF
TRBJ2-1 TRBV28 ASSLGGRNEQF
TRBJ1-1 TRBV9 ASSPQREAF
TRBJ2-7 TRBV7-9 ASSPVRAFYEQY
TRBJ2-7 TRBV6-5 ASTPGDEQY
TRBJ1-5 TRBV6-5 ASSPYSGNNQPQH
TRBJ2-7 TRBV6-6 ASSSGHEQY
TRBJ1-1 TRBV7-2 ASSLGFRGAQEAF
TRBJ2-1 TRBV30 AWSANEQF
TRBJ2-3 TRBV10-2 ASSEYGGGNTDTQY
TRBJ2-1 TRBV7-2 ASSLEAWEQF
TRBJ2-1 TRBV27 ASSLPSGNNEQF
TRBJ2-1 TRBV28 ASTLAGGNEQF
TRBJ2-5 TRBV4-1 ASSQVGTSSETQY
TRBJ2-3 TRBV27 ASSPRLAGDTDTQY
TRBJ2-7 TRBV27 ASSLNEAYEQY